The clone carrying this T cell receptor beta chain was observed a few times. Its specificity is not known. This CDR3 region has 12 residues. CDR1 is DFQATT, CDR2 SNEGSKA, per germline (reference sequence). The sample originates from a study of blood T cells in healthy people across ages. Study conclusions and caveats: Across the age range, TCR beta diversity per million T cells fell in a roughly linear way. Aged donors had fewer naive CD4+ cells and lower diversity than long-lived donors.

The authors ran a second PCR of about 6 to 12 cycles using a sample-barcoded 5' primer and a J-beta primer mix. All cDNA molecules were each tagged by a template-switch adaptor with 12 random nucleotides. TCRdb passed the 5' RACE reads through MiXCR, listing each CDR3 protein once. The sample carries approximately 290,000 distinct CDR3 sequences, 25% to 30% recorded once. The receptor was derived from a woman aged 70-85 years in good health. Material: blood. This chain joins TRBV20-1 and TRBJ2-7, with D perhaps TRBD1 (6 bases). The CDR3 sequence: CSTGDNSYEQYF. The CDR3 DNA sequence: TGCAGCACCGGGGACAACTCCTACGAGCAGTACTTC.